Below are 7 T cell receptor beta chains sequenced from a single sample in a study of cytomegalovirus exposure and HLA in healthy donors (TCRdb year 2017). The library was produced with the immunoSEQ multiplex PCR assay. What TCRdb holds here is the immuneACCESS table cut down to in-frame rearrangements. Part of the clones is not present; checked against another copy, under half of the missing clones reflect an unresolved V gene, and the others are unexplained. The sample has approximately 160,000 clones on record, roughly nine tenths of them singletons. Around 5% of the sample belongs to the ten largest clones. Sequencing was carried out using PBMCs. The receptors stem from a woman aged 25 to 45 in good health and CMV-seronegative.

The chain recombines TRBV2 with TRBJ1-1; D remains unclear. The CDR3 covers 13 residues. CDR1 and CDR2 (germline): SNHLY, FYNNEI. The ends were cut back, 3 bases at V and 1 base at J, with 6 bases in the middle. CDR3 in DNA: TGTGCCAGCAGTGAGCCCCGGAACACTGAAGCTTTCTTT. Translated: CASSEPRNTEAFF. Full variable domain (rest looked up from reference TRBV2 and TRBJ1-1): EPEVTQTPSHQVTQMGQEVILRCVPISNHLYFYWYRQILGQKVEFLVSFYNNEISEKSEIFDDQFSVERPDGSNFTLKIRSTKLEDSAMYFCASSEPRNTEAFFGQGTRLTVV.

The chain is built from TRBV29-1 and TRBJ1-1, with 8 bases lining up with TRBD1. The trim removed 8 bases at V and 1 base at J, leaving 9 bases unmatched. Germline loops: CDR1 SQVTM, CDR2 ANQGSEA. The CDR3 is made up of 14 amino acids. The CDR3 here is CSSGTGGPNTEAFF. As DNA, the CDR3 is TGCAGCTCCGGGACAGGCGGGCCGAACACTGAAGCTTTCTTT. The full variable domain, completed using reference TRBV29-1 and TRBJ1-1, is SAVISQKPSRDICQRGTSLTIQCQVDSQVTMMFWYRQQPGQSLTLIATANQGSEATYESGFVIDKFPISRPNLTFSTLTVSNMSPEDSSIYLCSSGTGGPNTEAFFGQGTRLTVV.

The chain joins TRBV9 to TRBJ1-4; 9 positions agree with TRBD1. The V and J ends lost 2 bases and 4 bases, in that order; junction bases with no gene match: 6. The CDR3 length is 16 residues. Germline CDR1 and CDR2: SGDLS and YYNGEE. CDR3: CASSVTGGYFNEKLFF. As DNA, the CDR3 is TGTGCCAGCAGCGTGACAGGGGGGTATTTTAATGAAAAACTGTTTTTT.

The V and J genes are TRBV4-1 and TRBJ2-1; 8 bases agree with TRBD2. This CDR3 is built from 17 residues. J was trimmed by 0 bases and V by 2 bases; bases with no gene match: 6. CDR1 is MGHRA and CDR2 is YSYEKL in the germline V gene. The CDR3: CASSQFHGTSSYNEQFF. DNA of the CDR3: TGCGCCAGCAGCCAATTCCACGGGACTAGCTCCTACAATGAGCAGTTCTTC.

This chain uses TRBV6-1 with TRBJ1-4, with D possibly TRBD1 on 6 matching bases. CDR3 size: 14 residues. V shed 3 bases and J shed 8 bases, with 13 bases lying between them. Germline-derived CDR1 and CDR2 are MNHNS and SASEGT. This CDR3 reads CASSDIIQGEKLFF. In DNA form, the CDR3 reads TGTGCCAGCAGTGACATTATCCAGGGGGAAAAACTGTTTTTT.

The rearrangement uses TRBV7-6 and TRBJ1-1; TRBD1 is a possible D gene (5 bases). V lost 1 base and J 1 base, leaving 10 bases between the germline ends. The V gene's germline CDR1 is SGHVS and CDR2 FNYEAQ. The CDR3 sequence is 15 residues long. This CDR3 is CASSLGTQKNTEAFF. CDR3 DNA: TGTGCCAGCAGCTTAGGGACACAAAAGAACACTGAAGCTTTCTTT.

This chain links TRBV2 with TRBJ1-3; D unclear. CDR3 length equals 13 residues. V was shortened by 7 bases and J by 6 bases, with 13 bases between the two germline ends. Germline CDR1 SNHLY, CDR2 FYNNEI. The CDR3 DNA follows: TGTGCCAGCATCCTAGAGAGGGAAAACACCATATATTTT. Translated, it gives CASILERENTIYF.